This entry describes one TCR beta chain. Its antigen is still unknown. The germline V gene encodes CDR1 LNHDA and CDR2 SQIVND (reference sequence). Trimming at V came to 3 bases and at J to 6 bases, leaving 8 bases not matched to a gene. The CDR3 runs 17 residues. Researchers ran the PCR with 60 Vbeta and 13 Jbeta primers. Some clones are missing from TCRdb's copy, which holds only in-frame ones; the method was immunoSEQ multiplex PCR. The sample holds more than 150,000 clones, around 83% seen once. The donors (healthy individuals) were bone marrow donors. This sample is part of a study of cytomegalovirus exposure and HLA in healthy donors. Regarding the study as a whole: About 90% or about 30% of the time was how often most TCR beta V segments were productive, according to an earlier analysis. A later analysis found common viral pathogens apparently linked to several of the most significant clusters.

Input material: PBMCs. This TCR came from a man aged 50-60 years in good health and CMV-seronegative. The J gene is TRBJ2-1, the V gene TRBV19; 13 positions agree with TRBD2. The DNA for the CDR3 is TGTGCCAGTAGTATCTGGCGACTAGCGGGAGGCGGCAATGAGCAGTTCTTC. This sequence encodes CASSIWRLAGGGNEQFF.